The 20 T cell receptor beta chains below all came from one sample that was sequenced in a study of T cell changes during pregnancy in multiple sclerosis. Generated by immunoSEQ multiplex PCR, the TCRdb table keeps only in-frame clones and is missing some. The profile covers about 75,000 clones, with 80% to 90% appearing a single time and 0.7% to 0.9% taken by the ten largest. The material was peripheral blood, obtained in the first trimester of pregnancy. The receptors come from a female donor in good health, enrolled as a control in a pregnancy study.

Here the CDR3 DNA reads TGTGCCAGCAGCCGAGGCCTGGGACAGGAGAGCTCCTACGAGCAGTACTTC. It is translated as CASSRGLGQESSYEQYF. This chain uses TRBV28 with TRBJ2-7, with 8 bases fitting TRBD1. This CDR3 is built from 17 residues. V shed 6 bases and J 0 bases; nucleotides not matched to a gene: 13. Per the germline V gene, CDR1 is MDHEN and CDR2 is SYDVKM.

This sequence joins TRBV9 and TRBJ2-3; perhaps TRBD1 as D (6 bases). V dropped 0 bases and J dropped 4 bases, with 9 bases sitting between them. This CDR3 is built from 14 residues. The V gene's germline CDR1 is SGDLS and CDR2 YYNGEE. The DNA for the CDR3 is TGTGCCAGCAGCGTAGATGAGGGGGCAGATACGCAGTATTTT. Translated: CASSVDEGADTQYF. The entire variable domain, with the rest obtained from reference TRBV9 and TRBJ2-3, is as follows: DSGVTQTPKHLITATGQRVTLRCSPRSGDLSVYWYQQSLDQGLQFLIQYYNGEERAKGNILERFSAQQFPDLHSELNLSSLELGDSALYFCASSVDEGADTQYFGPGTRLTVL.

CDR3 sequence (DNA): TGTGCCAGCGCGGGACCGGGACAGGGTTTCGATCAGCCCCAGCATTTT. It yields the protein CASAGPGQGFDQPQHF. The gene calls are TRBV6-6 and TRBJ1-5; 9 bases are a match to TRBD1. There are 16 residues in the CDR3. The germline V gene has CDR1 MNHNY and CDR2 SVGAGI (reference sequence). V shed 8 bases and J 5 bases; nucleotides not matched to a gene: 13.

The chain recombines TRBV5-6 with TRBJ2-1; D possibly corresponds to TRBD1 (5 bases). The germline CDR1 and CDR2 sequences are SGHDT and YYEEEE. CDR3 length: 15 residues. V lost 8 bases and J lost 0, with 15 bases in between. CDR3 in amino acids: CASDAGPSSYNEQFF. In nucleotides, the CDR3 is TGTGCCAGTGACGCAGGGCCTAGCTCCTACAATGAGCAGTTCTTC.

The rearrangement joins TRBV2 to TRBJ1-2; the D gene is possibly TRBD1 (5 bases). The CDR3 has 15 amino acids. Trimming took 5 bases from V and 8 from J, leaving 21 bases between them. CDR1 and CDR2 (germline): SNHLY, FYNNEI. CDR3 amino acids: CASSRTTSGGKGYTF. CDR3 nucleotide sequence: TGTGCCAGCAGTAGAACGACCAGTGGGGGGAAGGGCTACACCTTC.

This sequence joins TRBV18 and TRBJ1-2, with a possible D match to TRBD1 (5 bases). Between the trimmed V and J ends, which lost 0 bases and 6 bases, there was a span of 17 bases. This CDR3 comprises 16 residues. Germline loops: CDR1 KGHSH, CDR2 LQKENI. CDR3: CASSPPGTEGSDGYTF. The CDR3 coding sequence is TGTGCCAGCTCACCACCTGGGACGGAGGGCTCGGATGGCTACACCTTC. Variable domain in full (rest from reference TRBV18 and TRBJ1-2): NAGVMQNPRHLVRRRGQEARLRCSPMKGHSHVYWYRQLPEEGLKFMVYLQKENIIDESGMPKERFSAEFPKEGPSILRIQQVVRGDSAAYFCASSPPGTEGSDGYTFGSGTRLTVV.

The chain carries TRBV25-1 and TRBJ2-2; tentatively, D is TRBD1 (5 bases). CDR1 and CDR2 (germline): MGHDK, SYGVNS. There are 15 residues in the CDR3. V lost 5 bases, J lost 6 bases, and 16 bases lay in between. For the CDR3, the DNA is TGTGCCAGCAGTAGAGCGAAGACAGTCCCCGGGGAGCTGTTTTTT. This translates into CASSRAKTVPGELFF. Supplemented by reference TRBV25-1 and TRBJ2-2, the full variable domain reads EADIYQTPRYLVIGTGKKITLECSQTMGHDKMYWYQQDPGMELHLIHYSYGVNSTEKGDLSSESTVSRIRTEHFPLTLESARPSHTSQYLCASSRAKTVPGELFFGEGSRLTVL.

The chain has TRBV28 and TRBJ2-2; 7 bases fit TRBD1. V lost 6 bases to trimming and J lost 4 bases; unmatched junction nucleotides: 5. Germline V gives CDR1 MDHEN, CDR2 SYDVKM. CDR3 length equals 14 residues. The CDR3 DNA reads as TGTGCCAGCAGGCAGGGGGACCGCACCGGGGAGCTGTTTTTT. Amino acids: CASRQGDRTGELFF.

This chain links TRBV5-8 with TRBJ1-2, with D possibly matching TRBD1 (5 bases). Germline CDR1 is SGHTS and CDR2 is YDEGEE. Trimming pared 4 bases from V and 7 bases from J, leaving 11 bases between. The CDR3 totals 12 residues. The CDR3 nucleotides are TGTGCCAGCAGCAGACAGATCCTTGGCTACACCTTC. Translated, it gives CASSRQILGYTF.

The rearrangement uses TRBV7-2 and TRBJ2-2; D is possibly TRBD2 (6 bases). V was cut by 3 bases and J by 5 bases, with 10 bases left in between. Germline lookup yields CDR1 SGHTA and CDR2 FQGNSA. CDR3 length: 14 residues. In DNA, the CDR3 is TGTGCCAGCAGCTTCTGGCGGGAAACCGGGGAGCTGTTTTTT. Translating gives CASSFWRETGELFF. Drawing the rest from reference TRBV7-2 and TRBJ2-2, the complete variable domain is GAGVSQSPSNKVTEKGKDVELRCDPISGHTALYWYRQSLGQGLEFLIYFQGNSAPDKSGLPSDRFSAERTGGSVSTLTIQRTQQEDSAVYLCASSFWRETGELFFGEGSRLTVL.

V gene TRBV11-3 combines with J gene TRBJ1-4, with 7 positions matching TRBD1. Germline V gives CDR1 SGHNT, CDR2 YENEEA. After removal of 2 bases from V and 4 bases from J, the junction contained 4 bases not matched to a gene. This CDR3 has 15 amino acids. In DNA form, the CDR3 reads TGTGCCAGCAGCTTAACAGGGGTTGGTAATGAAAAACTGTTTTTT. Protein product: CASSLTGVGNEKLFF.

This chain links TRBV4-1 with TRBJ1-2; 10 bases line up with TRBD1. Germline loops: CDR1 MGHRA, CDR2 YSYEKL. Germline trimming cut 2 bases from V and 5 bases from J; bases unmatched to any gene: 5. CDR3 length equals 15 residues. The CDR3 here is CASSQSRDRGYGYTF. CDR3 nucleotides: TGCGCCAGCAGCCAATCCCGGGACAGGGGTTATGGCTACACCTTC.

The chain is built from TRBV18 and TRBJ1-6, with 7 bases identical to TRBD1. This CDR3 spans 16 amino acids. Germline loops: CDR1 KGHSH, CDR2 LQKENI. The ends lost 5 bases at V and 7 bases at J; junction bases unmatched: 11. Written as DNA, the CDR3 is TGTGCCAGCTCAAGACAGGGAACCCAGGGAAATTCACCCCTCCACTTT. This translates into CASSRQGTQGNSPLHF.

The genes are TRBV19 and TRBJ1-6, with 7 bases identical to TRBD1. Trimming removed 5 bases from V and 5 bases from J; junction bases left unmatched: 9. The CDR3 has 16 amino acids. Germline V gene lookup returns CDR1 LNHDA and CDR2 SQIVND (reference sequence). CDR3 loop: CASSPSPGTDNSPLHF. CDR3 in DNA: TGTGCCAGTAGTCCTTCCCCCGGGACAGATAATTCACCCCTCCACTTT.

For the CDR3, the DNA is TGTGCCAGCAGCTTAGAAAGACAGGGCTATGGCTACACCTTC. Translating gives CASSLERQGYGYTF. The rearrangement uses TRBV11-2 and TRBJ1-2; 7 bases agree with TRBD1. The germline V gene has CDR1 SGHAT and CDR2 FQNNGV. J gave up 4 bases and V 0 bases, and 2 bases lay outside the gene matches. The CDR3 has 14 residues.

This clone was counted a single time. V and J are TRBV2 and TRBJ1-1; D gene uncertain. The CDR3 contains 13 residues. Trimming removed 6 bases from V and 2 bases from J, with 10 bases in between. CDR1 SNHLY and CDR2 FYNNEI come from the germline V gene. The CDR3 protein is CASSSSTNTEAFF. As DNA, the CDR3 is TGTGCCAGCAGCTCTTCGACTAACACTGAAGCTTTCTTT.

This clone has just a few counts. The CDR3 protein is CASSLASNRLYTF. The CDR3 DNA sequence: TGTGCCAGCAGCTTGGCCAGTAACCGTTTGTACACCTTC. J is TRBJ1-2 and V is TRBV5-4; D not resolved. The V end lost 0 bases, the J end lost 11 bases, and 14 bases lay between the germline ends. Germline assignment: CDR1 SGHNT and CDR2 YYREEE (reference sequence). The CDR3 contains 13 residues.

This clone appeared once. This chain joins TRBV11-2 and TRBJ1-5; 8 bases are a match to TRBD1. The germline gives CDR1 SGHAT, CDR2 FQNNGV. This CDR3 is 14 amino acids long. The junction had 2 bases not matched to a gene; V was cut back by 5 bases and J by 2 bases. CDR3 DNA sequence: TGTGCCAGCAGCCAGGACAGGGGCAATCAGCCCCAGCATTTT. The encoded protein is CASSQDRGNQPQHF.

V is TRBV28 and J is TRBJ2-7; possible D gene TRBD1, 6 bases. CDR1 and CDR2 (germline): MDHEN, SYDVKM. The CDR3 has 13 amino acids. V was trimmed by 5 bases and J by 3 bases, leaving 11 bases between them. CDR3 coding DNA: TGTGCCAGCAGTGGGGGCCACGTCTACGAGCAGTACTTC. This translates into CASSGGHVYEQYF.

This rearrangement joins TRBV6-5 to TRBJ1-6, with no clear D. Germline CDR1 is MNHEY and CDR2 is SVGAGI. Trimming removed 5 bases at V and 7 bases at J, with 6 bases between. The CDR3 has 12 amino acids. The CDR3 protein is CASSLTNSPLHF. As DNA, the CDR3 is TGTGCCAGCAGTCTAACGAATTCACCCCTCCACTTT.